The 14 T cell receptor beta chains listed next were all sequenced from one sample in a study of cytomegalovirus exposure and HLA in healthy donors. Amplification used 60 Vbeta primers and 13 Jbeta primers. Sequencing was performed with immunoSEQ multiplex PCR; in TCRdb, only in-frame clones are kept and a portion is missing. This sample has roughly 120,000 clones; 81% occur once, and the top ten carry more than 1.5%. The sequencing input was PBMCs. The receptors stem from a man aged 35 to 55 in good health and CMV-seronegative.

The chain recombines TRBV30 with TRBJ1-2; 8 bases map to TRBD1. CDR1 and CDR2 from the germline V gene are GTSNPN and SVGIG (reference sequence). Losses at the gene ends were 1 base for V and 6 bases for J; bases not matched to a gene: 4. The CDR3 length is 13 residues. The CDR3 region is CAWSAAGGNGYTF. The DNA of the CDR3 is TGTGCCTGGAGTGCGGCAGGGGGCAATGGCTACACCTTC.

The chain employs TRBV28 and TRBJ1-2; weak D call: TRBD1 (6 bases). Germline-derived CDR1 and CDR2 are MDHEN and SYDVKM. This CDR3 spans 14 amino acids. Trimming removed 2 bases from V and 4 bases from J, with 11 bases in between. CDR3 amino acids: CASSLQGPPYGYTF. The CDR3 region has the DNA TGTGCCAGCAGTTTACAGGGGCCACCCTATGGCTACACCTTC.

As concerns this clone: A read error may produce the germline difference seen at one junction end. Here the CDR3 DNA reads TGCGCCAGCAGCCCCGAACTAGCGGGGGGCGCAGATGCGCAGTATTTT. Translating gives CASSPELAGGADAQYF. This rearrangement joins TRBV5-1 to TRBJ2-3, with TRBD2 identical over 12 bases. Germline V gene data show CDR1 as SGHRS and CDR2 as YFSETQ. CDR3 size: 16 residues.

This chain joins TRBV9 and TRBJ2-1; the match to TRBD2 covers 11 bases. Trimming cost V 2 bases and J 8 bases; bases outside gene matches: 12. The CDR3 has 17 residues. The germline V gene encodes CDR1 SGDLS and CDR2 YYNGEE. CDR3 coding DNA: TGTGCCAGCAGCGTGGGAATAGCGGGGGGGCTTGACGATGAGCAGTTCTTC. Protein product: CASSVGIAGGLDDEQFF.

This clone was recorded only once. Sequence at one end of the junction differs from germline and may be a read error. The rearrangement links TRBV5-1 to TRBJ2-5, with 9 positions matching TRBD2. Per germline, CDR1 SGHRS and CDR2 YFSETQ. CDR3 size: 14 residues. CDR3 nucleotides: TGCGCCAGCAGCTTAACTAGCGGGCAAGAGGCCCAGTACTTC. Protein product: CASSLTSGQEAQYF.

This clone was observed a single time. The V gene is TRBV5-5, the J gene TRBJ2-3, with D possibly matching TRBD2 (5 bases). This CDR3 has 14 residues. The germline gives CDR1 SGHKS, CDR2 YYEKEE (reference sequence). V lost 2 bases to trimming and J lost 0 bases, with 7 bases between them. The CDR3 protein is CASSFRTSTDTQYF. In DNA form, the CDR3 reads TGTGCCAGCAGCTTCAGGACTAGCACAGATACGCAGTATTTT.

The gene calls are TRBV5-6 and TRBJ1-1; weak D call: TRBD1 (6 bases). The CDR3 totals 15 residues. V was shortened by 3 bases and J by 1 base, with 13 bases between the two germline ends. Germline CDR1 SGHDT, CDR2 YYEEEE. CDR3 loop: CASSWGGGTNTEAFF. In DNA form, the CDR3 reads TGTGCCAGCAGCTGGGGAGGGGGAACGAACACTGAAGCTTTCTTT.

The rearrangement joins TRBV6-5 to TRBJ2-7; 9 bases align to TRBD1. CDR3 length: 16 amino acids. J was trimmed by 6 bases and V by 1 base; bases with no gene match: 10. Germline CDR1 is MNHEY and CDR2 is SVGAGI. The CDR3: CASSYYPGQGGSEQYF. The CDR3 coding sequence is TGTGCCAGCAGTTACTATCCGGGACAGGGAGGTAGCGAGCAGTACTTC.

The chain couples TRBV5-6 to TRBJ2-7; the match to TRBD1 covers 7 bases. The germline V gene has CDR1 SGHDT and CDR2 YYEEEE. This CDR3 is built from 15 residues. V shed 5 bases, J shed 5 bases, and the junction held 13 bases outside the gene matches. In DNA, the CDR3 is TGTGCCAGCAGAACCACTGACAGGGTAGGAGACGAGCAGTACTTC. It translates to CASRTTDRVGDEQYF.

The CDR3 here is CATSLTYGQASQPQHF. The CDR3 DNA is TGTGCCACCAGCCTGACTTACGGACAGGCGTCTCAGCCCCAGCATTTT. V gene TRBV15 combines with J gene TRBJ1-5, with 7 positions matching TRBD1. CDR3 length: 16 amino acids. The ends lost 5 bases at V and 6 bases at J; junction bases unmatched: 13. The germline CDR1 and CDR2 sequences are LNHNV and YYDKDF (reference sequence).

The J gene is TRBJ2-3, the V gene TRBV27, with 8 bases fitting TRBD2. The CDR3 is 15 residues long. Germline values: CDR1 MNHEY, CDR2 SMNVEV (reference sequence). Trimming took 4 bases from V and 2 from J; bases not matched to a gene: 5. CDR3 DNA sequence: TGTGCCAGCAGTTCATGGACTAGCAACACAGATACGCAGTATTTT. Protein sequence: CASSSWTSNTDTQYF.

The V gene is TRBV4-1, the J gene TRBJ2-7, with 11 bases identical to TRBD1. From germline, CDR1 is MGHRA and CDR2 YSYEKL. The CDR3 is 15 amino acids. Germline trimming cut 4 bases from V and 4 bases from J; bases unmatched to any gene: 6. CDR3 protein: CASSLRTGGNYEQYF. The CDR3 DNA reads TGCGCCAGCAGCCTTCGGACAGGGGGCAATTACGAGCAGTACTTC.

The rearrangement uses TRBV7-2 and TRBJ2-7, with 7 bases fitting TRBD1. CDR1 is SGHTA, CDR2 FQGNSA, per germline. CDR3 size: 14 residues. V was pared by 5 bases and J by 0 bases, with 4 bases of the junction left unmatched. The CDR3, as DNA: TGTGCCAGCAGCCAGGACAGGACCTCCTACGAGCAGTACTTC. Translated: CASSQDRTSYEQYF. The entire variable domain, with the rest obtained from reference TRBV7-2 and TRBJ2-7, is as follows: GAGVSQSPSNKVTEKGKDVELRCDPISGHTALYWYRQSLGQGLEFLIYFQGNSAPDKSGLPSDRFSAERTGGSVSTLTIQRTQQEDSAVYLCASSQDRTSYEQYFGPGTRLTVT.

V usage is TRBV4-3 and J usage is TRBJ2-3, with 8 bases lining up with TRBD2. J was trimmed by 1 base and V by 3 bases; bases with no gene match: 9. The CDR3 length is 17 residues. Germline CDR1 and CDR2: LGHNA and YSLEER. CDR3 DNA sequence: TGCGCCAGCAGCCACAGACTAGCGAGAGGCGGCACAGATACGCAGTATTTT. Amino acids: CASSHRLARGGTDTQYF.